These T cell receptor beta chains were read from a single sample in a study of response to subunit inactivated influenza vaccine. TCRdb independently ran MiXCR on the RT-PCR reads; one entry per CDR3 protein. The table has some 540,000 distinct CDR3 sequences, less than 25% seen once; the top ten hold roughly 2.8%. The sample was also linked to a second study, of T cells expressing NK-cell markers.

The input for sequencing was CD4+ T cells sorted from PBMCs, taken approximately 12 days after vaccination. All receptors come from a man between 45 and 60 years old who received an inactivated influenza vaccine. Both conserved end residues are part of each CDR3. A D gene is named only where the DNA matches it firmly. Expanded clones get a size class; other rows say once, few or many, or leave the size out.

>TRBD1|TRBJ1-5|few|TRBV6-2/TRBV6-3|13
CASRRTGFQPQHF
TGTGCCAGCAGAAGGACAGGGTTTCAGCCCCAGCATTTT
>TRBD2|TRBJ2-1|-|TRBV29-1|14
CSVGSSGRGNEQFF
TGCAGCGTTGGATCTAGCGGGAGAGGTAATGAGCAGTTCTTC
>TRBD2|TRBJ2-5|-|TRBV11-1|16
CASSLRLAGMGETQYF
TGTGCCAGCAGCCTTCGACTAGCGGGAATGGGAGAGACCCAGTACTTC
>TRBD1|TRBJ2-7|few|TRBV6-2/TRBV6-3|14
CASIRDSRLGEQYF
TGTGCCAGCATCCGGGACAGCCGTTTGGGCGAGCAGTACTTC
>TRBD2|TRBJ2-3|few|TRBV24-1|16
CATSDSRLAGVDTQYF
TGTGCCACCAGTGATTCAAGACTAGCGGGAGTGGATACGCAGTATTTT
>-|TRBJ2-3|once|TRBV19|13
CASSASTAFTQYF
TGTGCCAGTAGTGCTTCGACTGCCTTTACGCAGTATTTT
>-|TRBJ1-3|many|TRBV25-1|14
CASSELGPGNTIYF
TGTGCCAGCAGTGAATTAGGTCCTGGAAACACCATATATTTT
>-|TRBJ2-7|-|TRBV7-2|16
CASSTNYPGDRYEQYF
TGTGCCAGCAGCACAAACTACCCAGGGGACCGCTACGAGCAGTACTTC
>TRBD1|TRBJ2-1|few|TRBV24-1|16
CATSDRRQGDHNEQFF
TGTGCCACCAGTGACCGTAGACAGGGGGACCACAATGAGCAGTTCTTC
>-|TRBJ2-1|few|TRBV11-2|16
CASSSTRGPTYNEQFF
TGTGCCAGCAGCTCGACCAGGGGCCCGACCTACAATGAGCAGTTCTTC
>-|TRBJ2-1|few|TRBV11-2|15
CASRPVTGSYNEQFF
TGTGCCAGCAGGCCTGTTACAGGCTCCTACAATGAGCAGTTCTTC
>-|TRBJ2-2|few|TRBV20-1|12
CSPSGNTGELFF
TGCAGTCCCTCGGGGAACACCGGGGAGCTGTTTTTT
>-|TRBJ1-1|-|TRBV20-1|13
CSAPGHFNTEAFF
TGCAGTGCCCCGGGACACTTTAACACTGAAGCTTTCTTT
>TRBD1|TRBJ1-1|-|TRBV6-1|14
CASSADRTNTEAFF
TGTGCCAGCAGTGCGGACAGGACGAACACTGAAGCTTTCTTT
>-|TRBJ2-2|-|TRBV28|13
CAIPDKNTGELFF
TGTGCCATCCCGGACAAGAACACCGGGGAGCTGTTTTTT
>TRBD2|TRBJ2-7|-|TRBV5-5|15
CASSLSAGVTYEQYF
TGTGCCAGCAGCTTGTCCGCGGGAGTGACTTACGAGCAGTACTTC